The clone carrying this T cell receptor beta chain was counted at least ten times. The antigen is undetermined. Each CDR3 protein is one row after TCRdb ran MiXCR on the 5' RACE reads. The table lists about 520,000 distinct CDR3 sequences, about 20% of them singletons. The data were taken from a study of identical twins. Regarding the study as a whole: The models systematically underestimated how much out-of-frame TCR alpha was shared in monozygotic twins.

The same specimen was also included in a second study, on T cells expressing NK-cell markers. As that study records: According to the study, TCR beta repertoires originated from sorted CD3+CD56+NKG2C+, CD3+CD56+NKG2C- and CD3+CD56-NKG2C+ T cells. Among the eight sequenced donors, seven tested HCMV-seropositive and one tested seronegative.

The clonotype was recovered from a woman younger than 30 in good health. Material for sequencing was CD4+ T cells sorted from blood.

This chain's CDR3 is CASSRDRANEQFF. The CDR3 DNA reads as TGTGCCAGCAGCAGGGACAGGGCGAATGAGCAGTTCTTC. This sequence joins TRBV5-6 and TRBJ2-1; 9 bases fit TRBD1. Germline V CDR1 and CDR2: SGHDT, YYEEEE. Germline trimming cut 4 bases from V and 7 bases from J; bases unmatched to any gene: 3. The CDR3 spans 13 residues. Variable domain in full (rest from reference TRBV5-6 and TRBJ2-1): DAGVTQSPTHLIKTRGQQVTLRCSPKSGHDTVSWYQQALGQGPQFIFQYYEEEERQRGNFPDRFSGHQFPNYSSELNVNALLLGDSALYLCASSRDRANEQFFGPGTRLTVL.